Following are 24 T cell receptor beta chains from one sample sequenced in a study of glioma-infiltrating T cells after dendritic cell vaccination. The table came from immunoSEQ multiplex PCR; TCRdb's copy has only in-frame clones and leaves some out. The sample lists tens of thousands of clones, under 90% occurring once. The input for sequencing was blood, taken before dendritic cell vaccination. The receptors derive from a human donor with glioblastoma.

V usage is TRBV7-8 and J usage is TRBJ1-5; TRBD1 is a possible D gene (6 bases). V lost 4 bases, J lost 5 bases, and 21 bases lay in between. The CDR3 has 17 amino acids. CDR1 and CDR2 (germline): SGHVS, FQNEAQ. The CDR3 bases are TGTGCCAGCAGCTGGACAGTCCAAAGGGGGATTTATCAGCCCCAGCATTTT. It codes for CASSWTVQRGIYQPQHF.

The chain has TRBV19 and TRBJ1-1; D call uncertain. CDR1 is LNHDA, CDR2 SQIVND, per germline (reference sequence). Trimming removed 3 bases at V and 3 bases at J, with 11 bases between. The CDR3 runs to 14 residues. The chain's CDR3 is CASSITLSDTEAFF. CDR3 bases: TGTGCCAGTAGTATCACACTAAGTGACACTGAAGCTTTCTTT.

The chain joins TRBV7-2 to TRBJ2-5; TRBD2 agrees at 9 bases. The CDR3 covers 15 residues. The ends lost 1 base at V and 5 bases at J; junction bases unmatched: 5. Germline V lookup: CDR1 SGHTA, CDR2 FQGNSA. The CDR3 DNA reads TGTGCCAGCAGCTTAGGGCTAGCGGGACGGGAGACCCAGTACTTC. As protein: CASSLGLAGRETQYF.

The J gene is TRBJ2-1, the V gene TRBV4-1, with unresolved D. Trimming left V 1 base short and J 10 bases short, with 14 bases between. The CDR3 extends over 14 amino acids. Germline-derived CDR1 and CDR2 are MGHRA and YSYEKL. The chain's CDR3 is CASSQATPPTEQFF. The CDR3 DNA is TGCGCCAGCAGCCAAGCGACTCCGCCCACGGAGCAGTTCTTC.

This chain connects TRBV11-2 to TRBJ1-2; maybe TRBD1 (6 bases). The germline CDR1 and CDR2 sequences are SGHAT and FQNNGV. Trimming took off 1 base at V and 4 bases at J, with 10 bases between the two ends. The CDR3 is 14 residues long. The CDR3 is CASSLADRPYGYTF. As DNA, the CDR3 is TGTGCCAGCAGCTTAGCCGACAGGCCCTATGGCTACACCTTC.

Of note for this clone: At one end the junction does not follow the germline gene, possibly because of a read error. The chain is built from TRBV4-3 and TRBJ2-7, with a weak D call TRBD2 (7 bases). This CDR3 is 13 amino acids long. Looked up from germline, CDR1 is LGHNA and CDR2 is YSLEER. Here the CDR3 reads CASSPSTGREQSF. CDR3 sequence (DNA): TGCGCCAGCAGCCCAAGCACAGGGAGGGAGCAGTCCTTC.

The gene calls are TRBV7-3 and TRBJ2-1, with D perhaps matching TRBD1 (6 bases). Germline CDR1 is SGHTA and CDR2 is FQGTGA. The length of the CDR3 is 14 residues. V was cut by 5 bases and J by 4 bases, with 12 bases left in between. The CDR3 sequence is CASSPQGRYNEQFF. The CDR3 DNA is TGTGCCAGCAGCCCCCAGGGGCGGTACAATGAGCAGTTCTTC.

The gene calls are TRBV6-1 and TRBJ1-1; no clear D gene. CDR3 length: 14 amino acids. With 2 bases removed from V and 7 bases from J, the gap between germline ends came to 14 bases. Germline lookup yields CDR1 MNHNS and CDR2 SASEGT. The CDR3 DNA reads TGTGCCAGCAGTGAACCGAGGGCTAAGGGTGAAGCTTTCTTT. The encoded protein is CASSEPRAKGEAFF.

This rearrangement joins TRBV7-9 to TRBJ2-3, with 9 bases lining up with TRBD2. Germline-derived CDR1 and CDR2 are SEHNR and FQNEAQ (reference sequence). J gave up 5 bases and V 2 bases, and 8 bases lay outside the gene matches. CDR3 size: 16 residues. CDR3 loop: CASSLKGTSGRDTQYF. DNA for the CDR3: TGTGCCAGCAGCTTAAAGGGAACTAGCGGGCGAGATACGCAGTATTTT.

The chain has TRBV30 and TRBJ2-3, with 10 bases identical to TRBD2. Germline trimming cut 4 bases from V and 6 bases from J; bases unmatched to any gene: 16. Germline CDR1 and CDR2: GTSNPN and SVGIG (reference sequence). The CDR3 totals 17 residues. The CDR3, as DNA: TGTGCCTGGACCCTAACACCCGGGGGACTAGCGCTTGATACGCAGTATTTT. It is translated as CAWTLTPGGLALDTQYF.

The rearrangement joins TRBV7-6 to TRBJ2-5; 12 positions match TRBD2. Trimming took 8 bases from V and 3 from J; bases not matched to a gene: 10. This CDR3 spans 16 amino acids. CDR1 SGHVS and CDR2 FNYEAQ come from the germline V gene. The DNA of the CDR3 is TGTGCCAGCCGGAGACTAGCGGGAGTAATGAAAGAGACCCAGTACTTC. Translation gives CASRRLAGVMKETQYF.

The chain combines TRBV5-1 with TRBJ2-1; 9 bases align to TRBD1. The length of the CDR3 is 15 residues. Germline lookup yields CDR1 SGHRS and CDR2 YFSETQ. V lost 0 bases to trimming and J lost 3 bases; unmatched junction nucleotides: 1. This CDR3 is CASSLGGQGYNEQFF. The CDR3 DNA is TGCGCCAGCAGCTTGGGGGGACAGGGCTACAATGAGCAGTTCTTC. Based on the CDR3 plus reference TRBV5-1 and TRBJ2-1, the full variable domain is KAGVTQTPRYLIKTRGQQVTLSCSPISGHRSVSWYQQTPGQGLQFLFEYFSETQRNKGNFPGRFSGRQFSNSRSEMNVSTLELGDSALYLCASSLGGQGYNEQFFGPGTRLTVL.

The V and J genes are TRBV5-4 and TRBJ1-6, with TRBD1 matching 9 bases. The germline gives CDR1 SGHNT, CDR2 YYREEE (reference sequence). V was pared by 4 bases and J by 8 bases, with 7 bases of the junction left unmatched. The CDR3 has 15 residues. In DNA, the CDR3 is TGTGCCAGCAGCCGATCCCGGGACAGGGATTCACCCCTCCACTTT. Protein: CASSRSRDRDSPLHF.

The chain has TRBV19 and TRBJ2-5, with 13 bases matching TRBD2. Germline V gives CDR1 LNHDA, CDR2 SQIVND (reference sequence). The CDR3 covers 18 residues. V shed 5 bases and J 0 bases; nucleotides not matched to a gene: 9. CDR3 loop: CASSSGLAGDQYQETQYF. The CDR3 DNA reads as TGTGCCAGTAGTTCAGGACTAGCGGGGGATCAATACCAAGAGACCCAGTACTTC.

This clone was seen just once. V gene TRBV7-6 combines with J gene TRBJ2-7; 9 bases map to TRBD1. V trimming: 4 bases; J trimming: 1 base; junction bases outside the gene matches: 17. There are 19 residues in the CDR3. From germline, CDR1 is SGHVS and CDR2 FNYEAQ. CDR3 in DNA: TGTGCCAGCAGCTCCTGGCCTAGACAGGGGGGAAAGGAATCCTACGAGCAGTACTTC. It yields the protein CASSSWPRQGGKESYEQYF.

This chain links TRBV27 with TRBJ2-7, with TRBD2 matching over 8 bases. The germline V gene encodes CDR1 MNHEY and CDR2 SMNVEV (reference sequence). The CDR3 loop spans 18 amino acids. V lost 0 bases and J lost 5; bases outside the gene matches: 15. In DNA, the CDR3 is TGTGCCAGCAGTTTATCGCCGCCGACCCGGACTAGCAGAAACGAGCAGTACTTC. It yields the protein CASSLSPPTRTSRNEQYF.

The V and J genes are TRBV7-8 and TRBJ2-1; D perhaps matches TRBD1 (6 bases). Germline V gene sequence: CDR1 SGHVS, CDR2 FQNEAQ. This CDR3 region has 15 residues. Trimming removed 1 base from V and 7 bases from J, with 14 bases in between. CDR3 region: CASSLVGGPGNEQFF. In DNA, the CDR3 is TGTGCCAGCAGCTTAGTTGGGGGCCCGGGGAATGAGCAGTTCTTC. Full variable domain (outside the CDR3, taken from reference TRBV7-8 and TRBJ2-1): GAGVSQSPRYKVAKRGQDVALRCDPISGHVSLFWYQQALGQGPEFLTYFQNEAQLDKSGLPSDRFFAERPEGSVSTLKIQRTQQEDSAVYLCASSLVGGPGNEQFFGPGTRLTVL.

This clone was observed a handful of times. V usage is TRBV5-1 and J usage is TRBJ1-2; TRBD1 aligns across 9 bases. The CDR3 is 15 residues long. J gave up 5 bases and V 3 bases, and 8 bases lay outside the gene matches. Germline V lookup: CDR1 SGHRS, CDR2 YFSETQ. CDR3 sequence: CASSWGRDRAYGYTF. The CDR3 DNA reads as TGCGCCAGCAGCTGGGGCCGGGACAGGGCGTATGGCTACACCTTC.

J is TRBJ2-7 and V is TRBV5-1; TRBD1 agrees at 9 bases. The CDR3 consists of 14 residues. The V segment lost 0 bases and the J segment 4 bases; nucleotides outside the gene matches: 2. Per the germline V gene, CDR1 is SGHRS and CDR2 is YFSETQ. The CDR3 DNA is TGCGCCAGCAGCTTGGTAGGACAGGGGTACGAGCAGTACTTC. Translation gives CASSLVGQGYEQYF. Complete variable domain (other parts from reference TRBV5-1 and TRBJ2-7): KAGVTQTPRYLIKTRGQQVTLSCSPISGHRSVSWYQQTPGQGLQFLFEYFSETQRNKGNFPGRFSGRQFSNSRSEMNVSTLELGDSALYLCASSLVGQGYEQYFGPGTRLTVT.

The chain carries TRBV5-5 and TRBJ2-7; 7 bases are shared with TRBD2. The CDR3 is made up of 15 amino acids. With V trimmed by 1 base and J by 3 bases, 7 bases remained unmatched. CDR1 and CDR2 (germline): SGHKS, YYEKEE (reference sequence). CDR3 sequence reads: CASSLIIGGNYEQYF. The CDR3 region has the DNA TGTGCCAGCAGCTTGATAATCGGGGGGAACTACGAGCAGTACTTC.

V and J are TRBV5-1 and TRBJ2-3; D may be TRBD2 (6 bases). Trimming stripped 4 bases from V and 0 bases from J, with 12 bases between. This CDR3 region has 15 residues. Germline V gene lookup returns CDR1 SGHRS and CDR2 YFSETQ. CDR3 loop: CASSRSGTSTDTQYF. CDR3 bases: TGCGCCAGCAGCCGCTCGGGGACTAGCACAGATACGCAGTATTTT.

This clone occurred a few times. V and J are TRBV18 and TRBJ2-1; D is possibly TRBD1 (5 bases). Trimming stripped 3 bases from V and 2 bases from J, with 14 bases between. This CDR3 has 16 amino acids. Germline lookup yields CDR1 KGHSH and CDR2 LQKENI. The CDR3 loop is CASSPDRYFPYNEQFF. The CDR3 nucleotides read TGTGCCAGCTCACCCGACAGATACTTTCCCTACAATGAGCAGTTCTTC.

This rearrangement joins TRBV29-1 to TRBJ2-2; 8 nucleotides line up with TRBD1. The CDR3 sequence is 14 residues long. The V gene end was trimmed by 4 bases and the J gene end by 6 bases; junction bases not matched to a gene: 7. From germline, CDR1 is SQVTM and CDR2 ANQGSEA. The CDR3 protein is CSVANPGQAGELFF. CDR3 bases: TGCAGCGTTGCTAATCCGGGACAGGCCGGGGAGCTGTTTTTT.

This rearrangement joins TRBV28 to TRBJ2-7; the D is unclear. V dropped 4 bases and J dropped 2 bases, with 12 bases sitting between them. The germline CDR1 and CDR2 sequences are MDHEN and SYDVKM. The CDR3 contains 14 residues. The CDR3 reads CASSWLSTPYEQYF. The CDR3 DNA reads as TGTGCCAGCAGTTGGTTGAGTACCCCCTACGAGCAGTACTTC.